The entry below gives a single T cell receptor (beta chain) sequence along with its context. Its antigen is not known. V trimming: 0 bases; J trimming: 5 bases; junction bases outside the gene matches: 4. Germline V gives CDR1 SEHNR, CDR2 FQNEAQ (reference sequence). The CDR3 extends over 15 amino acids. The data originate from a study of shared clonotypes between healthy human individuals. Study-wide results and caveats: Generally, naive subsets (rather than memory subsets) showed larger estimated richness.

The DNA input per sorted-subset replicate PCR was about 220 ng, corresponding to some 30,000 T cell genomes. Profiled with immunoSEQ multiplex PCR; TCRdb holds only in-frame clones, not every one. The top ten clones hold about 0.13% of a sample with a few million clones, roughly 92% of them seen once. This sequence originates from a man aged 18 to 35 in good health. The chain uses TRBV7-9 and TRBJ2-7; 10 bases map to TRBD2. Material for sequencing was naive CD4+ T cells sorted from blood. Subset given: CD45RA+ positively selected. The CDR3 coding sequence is TGTGCCAGCAGCTTAGCAGCGGGGGGGCTTGACGAGCAGTACTTC. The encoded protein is CASSLAAGGLDEQYF.